A selection of T cell receptor beta chains follows, all from one sample in a study of blood T cells in healthy people across ages. A single record per CDR3 protein comes from TCRdb applying MiXCR to the 5' RACE reads. The sample has 850,000 to 1,100,000 distinct CDR3 sequences; approximately 38% are singletons. The specimen was blood. These receptors came from a man between 18 and 35 years old in good health. Both conserved end residues are part of each CDR3. A D gene is named only where the DNA matches it firmly. Clone size is given for some rows only: seen once, a few or many times, or a class if the clone is expanded.

- | TRBJ1-6 | TRBV12-3/TRBV12-4 | - | TGTGCCAGCAGTTTGCTGGGATTAAGTTCACCCCTCCACTTT | CASSLLGLSSPLHF
TRBD1 | TRBJ1-2 | TRBV4-3 | few | TGCGCCAGCAGCCAAGGCACCGGCACAGGGGGTTTTAGAGGCTACACCTTC | CASSQGTGTGGFRGYTF
TRBD2 | TRBJ2-3 | TRBV5-1 | many | TGCGCCAGCAGCTTGGGAGAGGGACTATTCGGTACAGATACGCAGTATTTT | CASSLGEGLFGTDTQYF
- | TRBJ1-2 | TRBV2 | - | TGTGCCAGCAGTGAAGTCGGACGCCTCTATGGCTACACCTTC | CASSEVGRLYGYTF
- | TRBJ2-5 | TRBV20-1 | few | TGCAGTGCTAGAGGTCCGACCCAGTACTTC | CSARGPTQYF
- | TRBJ1-1 | TRBV28 | few | TGTGCCAGCTCCAGGGGAGGGAGGAACACTGAAGCTTTCTTT | CASSRGGRNTEAFF
TRBD2 | TRBJ2-5 | TRBV6-2/TRBV6-3 | - | TGTGCCAGCAGTTACTCCCTAGCGGGGGCCGGACAAGAGACCCAGTACTTC | CASSYSLAGAGQETQYF
- | TRBJ2-5 | TRBV20-1 | - | TGCAGTGCTAGTCGTCAGGGAAGAGAGACCCAGTACTTC | CSASRQGRETQYF
- | TRBJ2-3 | TRBV5-1 | - | TGCGCCTGCAGCTGGGCAGATACGCAGTATTTT | CACSWADTQYF
- | TRBJ2-5 | TRBV20-1 | - | TGCAGTGCTAGGGGAGCTAGAGAGACCCAGTACTTC | CSARGARETQYF
- | TRBJ2-2 | TRBV7-2 | - | TGTGCCAGCAGCTTAGCGCGGGCCGCGAACACCGGGGAGCTGTTTTTT | CASSLARAANTGELFF
TRBD1 | TRBJ1-1 | TRBV20-1 | - | TGCAGTGCTAGAGATTTTAGTGGCTTGGACAGGGGGGGCACTGAAGCTTTCTTT | CSARDFSGLDRGGTEAFF
TRBD2 | TRBJ2-2 | TRBV11-2 | few | TGTGCCAGCAGCCTCCTCTCCGGGACTAGCGGTTCGAACACCGGGGAGCTGTTTTTT | CASSLLSGTSGSNTGELFF
- | TRBJ2-7 | TRBV27 | few | TGTGCCAGCAGTTTTGTGACTGAGGGAGAGCAGTACTTC | CASSFVTEGEQYF
TRBD1 | TRBJ1-1 | TRBV4-3 | - | TGCGCCAGCAGCCAAACGCGACAGGGGTACGAAGCTTTCTTT | CASSQTRQGYEAFF
- | TRBJ2-1 | TRBV4-3 | few | TGCGCCAGCAGCCAAGGGGTGCCGAGCGTTGTTAGCAATGAGCAGTTCTTC | CASSQGVPSVVSNEQFF
- | TRBJ2-3 | TRBV12-3/TRBV12-4 | - | TGTGCCAGCAGGACGAGAGCAGATGTGCAGTATTTT | CASRTRADVQYF
- | TRBJ1-2 | TRBV7-9 | - | TGTGCCAGCAGCGCCCCCGGGACTCCGGGCTACACCTTC | CASSAPGTPGYTF
- | TRBJ2-2 | TRBV6-2/TRBV6-3 | - | TGTGCCAGCAGTGGGAACAGGGTGGAGCTGTTTTTT | CASSGNRVELFF
TRBD2 | TRBJ2-1 | TRBV7-3 | - | TGTGCCAGCAGCTCCTTTGCCAGCGGGACGGGGAATGAGCAGTTCTTC | CASSSFASGTGNEQFF
TRBD2 | TRBJ2-2 | TRBV9 | - | TGTGCCAGCAGCGTAGCCAACTATCTACCAGCGGGGGGGCCCACCGGGGAGCTGTTTTTT | CASSVANYLPAGGPTGELFF
TRBD1 | TRBJ1-2 | TRBV4-3 | once | TGCGCCAGCAGCCAGGGACAGCATCCTGTACCCTATGGCTACACCTTC | CASSQGQHPVPYGYTF
- | TRBJ2-1 | TRBV7-3 | - | TGTGCCAGCAGCGTCTCCACCTCCAATGAGCAGTTCTTC | CASSVSTSNEQFF
- | TRBJ2-5 | TRBV6-1 | - | TGTGCCAGCAGTCCTGAGGGCTGGGAGACCCAGTACTTC | CASSPEGWETQYF
TRBD2 | TRBJ2-3 | TRBV20-1 | few | TGCAGTGCTCCAGGGACTAGCGGGGTAACTACTAGCACAGATACGCAGTATTTT | CSAPGTSGVTTSTDTQYF
TRBD1 | TRBJ1-1 | TRBV20-1 | once | TGCAGTGCTCGACGACAGGGGGCCATGAACACTGAAGCTTTCTTT | CSARRQGAMNTEAFF
- | TRBJ2-5 | TRBV12-3/TRBV12-4 | - | TGTGCCAGCAGTGGGAAGGGGGATGAGACCCAGTACTTC | CASSGKGDETQYF
TRBD2 | TRBJ2-3 | TRBV5-1 | few | TGCGCCAGCAGCTTGATGCCTAGCGGGGCCGTTGGGGATACGCAGTATTTT | CASSLMPSGAVGDTQYF
TRBD2 | TRBJ2-7 | TRBV20-1 | few | TGCAGTGCGAGGAGGAGCGGGGGCCTTAAAAGAGGAACCTACGAGCAGTACTTC | CSARRSGGLKRGTYEQYF
TRBD1 | TRBJ1-5 | TRBV5-1 | - | TGCGCCAGCAGCTTGGACGGACAGGGCATCGGGCAGCCCCAGCATTTT | CASSLDGQGIGQPQHF
- | TRBJ1-4 | TRBV12-3/TRBV12-4 | - | TGTGCCAGCAGGCCCCTGGCAACAACTAATGAAAAACTGTTTTTT | CASRPLATTNEKLFF
TRBD2 | TRBJ2-3 | TRBV28 | - | TGTGCCAGCAGTTTAGGGCCAGCGGGGGGGCCAGATACGCAGTATTTT | CASSLGPAGGPDTQYF
- | TRBJ1-1 | TRBV7-9 | - | TGTGCCAGCAGCTTAGAGGGCGTCGGGGCTGAAGCTTTCTTT | CASSLEGVGAEAFF
- | TRBJ2-5 | TRBV9 | - | TGTGCCAGCAGCTCTAGAAACTCCTACAATGAGCAGTACTTC | CASSSRNSYNEQYF
- | TRBJ2-5 | TRBV5-1 | - | TGCGCCAGCAGATACAGAAACAATGAGCAGTACTTC | CASRYRNNEQYF
- | TRBJ2-7 | TRBV12-3/TRBV12-4 | few | TGTGCCAGCAGTCCGACCGTGCGGTACTCGAATGAGCAGTACTTC | CASSPTVRYSNEQYF
- | TRBJ1-6 | TRBV2 | - | TGTGCCAGCGAACACCCGACGCGTTCACCCCTCTACTTT | CASEHPTRSPLYF
TRBD1 | TRBJ1-2 | TRBV10-3 | - | TGTGCCATCTTCGGACAGGGTGGTAACTATGGCTACACCTTC | CAIFGQGGNYGYTF
- | TRBJ2-7 | TRBV20-1 | few | TGCAGTGCTAGAGATCGGACAGCCTCCTACGAGCAGTACTTC | CSARDRTASYEQYF
- | TRBJ2-3 | TRBV27 | once | TGTGCCAGCAGCCCCCCGGGACCCGTTTCAGCAGATACGCAGTATTTT | CASSPPGPVSADTQYF
TRBD1 | TRBJ2-3 | TRBV12-3/TRBV12-4 | few | TGTGCCAGCAGTCTAATACAGGGGGCGGCAGATACGCAGTATTTT | CASSLIQGAADTQYF
TRBD2 | TRBJ2-7 | TRBV6-1 | - | TGTGCCAGCAGTGAAGAAGGGACTAGGGACGAGCAGTACTTC | CASSEEGTRDEQYF
- | TRBJ1-1 | TRBV6-1 | - | TGTGCCAGCAGTGCAAAAAAACCGGGTTACGCTGAAGCTTTCTTT | CASSAKKPGYAEAFF
- | TRBJ2-3 | TRBV12-3/TRBV12-4 | - | TGTGCCAGCAGTTTCTCCGAGACAGTTATGGCAGATACGCAGTATTTT | CASSFSETVMADTQYF